This T cell receptor (beta chain) appears in the sequencing data of a study of beta chain features in type 1 diabetes. Overall study findings and caveats: Compared to healthy donors, patients appeared to have naive, central memory and Treg TCRB repertoires that were more alike. Significant though moderate, a shortening of TCRB CDR3s appeared in all four CD4+ subsets of Type 1 diabetes patients.

Isolated RNA was reverse transcribed in full, so expressed TCRB transcripts were sequenced. The method was immunoSEQ multiplex PCR; TCRdb's version includes in-frame clones alone and lacks a portion of them. Of 300,000 to 350,000 clones in the sample, 13% to 15% were seen once. Regarding this clone: Its antigen is not identified.

The source material was central memory CD4+ T cells from blood. The receptor's source is a man in his thirties or forties in good health.

CDR3 loop: CASSFQMNTEAFF. CDR3 nucleotides: TGTGCCAGCAGTTTTCAAATGAACACTGAAGCTTTCTTT. The V and J genes are TRBV6-1 and TRBJ1-1, with D hard to call. Germline-derived CDR1 and CDR2 are MNHNS and SASEGT. This CDR3 comprises 13 residues. V shed 5 bases and J shed 0 bases, with 7 bases lying between them.